Listed below are T cell receptor beta chains from one sample, sequenced in a study of beta chain features in type 1 diabetes. Profiling relied on immunoSEQ multiplex PCR, and the TCRdb table lists in-frame clones only, not all of them. Of 350,000 to 450,000 clones listed, over 13% were seen once; the top ten hold approximately 0.019%. Sequencing was carried out using naive CD4+ T cells from blood. Source of these receptors: a woman aged 18-29 years in good health. CDR3s include the opening cysteine and the closing phenylalanine or tryptophan. D genes are given only for firm matches. A row's size may be missing; if present it is once, few, many or a size class.

size	D	V	J	CDR3	DNA
.	TRBD1	TRBV5-4	TRBJ2-3	CASSLGGQAFEDTQYF	TGTGCCAGCAGCTTGGGGGGACAGGCGTTCGAGGATACGCAGTATTTT
.	.	TRBV6-5	TRBJ2-2	CAAWRPNTGELFF	TGTGCCGCTTGGCGGCCGAACACCGGGGAGCTGTTTTTT
.	.	TRBV4-1	TRBJ1-1	CASTPQRQANTEAFF	TGCGCCAGCACCCCCCAACGACAGGCGAACACTGAAGCTTTCTTT
few	TRBD1	TRBV4-3	TRBJ2-5	CASSHGTGEETQYF	TGCGCCAGCAGCCACGGGACAGGGGAAGAGACCCAGTACTTC
.	.	TRBV18	TRBJ2-7	CASSPEQVPTYEQYF	TGTGCCAGCTCACCGGAACAGGTACCAACCTACGAGCAGTACTTC
.	.	TRBV7-2	TRBJ1-1	CASSLYSRKAFF	TGTGCCAGCAGCTTATACAGTCGGAAAGCTTTCTTT
few	.	TRBV5-1	TRBJ1-1	CASSLGGGAGTEAFF	TGCGCCAGCAGCTTGGGGGGGGGCGCGGGCACTGAAGCTTTCTTT
.	TRBD2	TRBV5-1	TRBJ2-5	CASSSGRETQYF	TGCGCCAGCAGTAGCGGGAGAGAGACCCAGTACTTC
.	TRBD2	TRBV28	TRBJ2-7	CASTPAGLADSSYEQYF	TGTGCCAGCACCCCGGCGGGACTAGCGGATAGCTCCTACGAGCAGTACTTC
.	.	TRBV7-8	TRBJ2-3	CASSAVGASTDTQYF	TGTGCCAGCAGCGCCGTGGGAGCGAGTACAGATACGCAGTATTTT
few	.	TRBV10-3	TRBJ2-3	CAISGGTSLTDTQYF	TGTGCCATCAGTGGTGGGACTTCCCTCACAGATACGCAGTATTTT
.	TRBD1	TRBV6-5	TRBJ1-2	CASSTGTAYGYTF	TGTGCCAGCAGTACGGGGACAGCCTATGGCTACACCTTC
.	TRBD1	TRBV18	TRBJ1-4	CASSPRRGQGNEKLFF	TGTGCCAGCTCACCAAGGAGGGGACAGGGCAATGAAAAACTGTTTTTT
few	TRBD1	TRBV4-3	TRBJ1-5	CASSQDYDRGQPQHF	TGCGCCAGCAGCCAAGACTATGACAGGGGTCAGCCCCAGCATTTT
few	TRBD2	TRBV7-2	TRBJ2-1	CASSSAGGRRNEQFF	TGTGCCAGCAGCTCAGCGGGAGGTAGGAGGAATGAGCAGTTCTTC
.	TRBD1	TRBV7-2	TRBJ2-2	CASRITGVGAGELFF	TGTGCCAGCAGGATTACAGGGGTGGGAGCCGGGGAGCTGTTTTTT
.	TRBD1	TRBV10-3	TRBJ2-1	CAISATGGEGGSYNEQFF	TGTGCCATCAGCGCTACAGGGGGCGAGGGGGGTTCCTACAATGAGCAGTTCTTC
.	.	TRBV7-2	TRBJ2-3	CASSFRSPLLGKASQYF	TGTGCCAGCAGCTTCAGGTCTCCCCTTTTGGGTAAAGCATCGCAGTATTTT
.	.	TRBV4-2	TRBJ1-1	CASSQDPGGRVNTEAFF	TGTGCCAGCAGCCAAGATCCCGGGGGGCGGGTGAACACTGAAGCTTTCTTT
.	.	TRBV27	TRBJ1-5	CASSLRGGDSNQPQHF	TGTGCCAGCAGTTTACGGGGTGGGGATAGCAATCAGCCCCAGCATTTT
.	.	TRBV9	TRBJ1-2	CASNTNTDFGYTF	TGTGCCAGCAACACTAACACGGATTTTGGCTACACCTTC
few	.	TRBV2	TRBJ2-1	CASSEGSGLGQFF	TGTGCCAGCAGTGAAGGGTCAGGCCTTGGGCAGTTCTTC
.	.	TRBV28	TRBJ2-1	CASSLAYHRFF	TGTGCCAGCAGCCTAGCGTATCATCGGTTCTTC
.	TRBD1	TRBV9	TRBJ2-4	CASSVVPGGSKNIQYF	TGTGCCAGCAGCGTAGTTCCAGGGGGTTCCAAAAACATTCAGTACTTC
.	.	TRBV7-9	TRBJ1-1	CASSLREADAFF	TGTGCCAGCAGCTTAAGGGAGGCAGACGCTTTCTTT
few	.	TRBV14	TRBJ2-1	CASSQGYVVARNEQFF	TGTGCCAGCAGCCAAGGATACGTAGTCGCCCGCAATGAGCAGTTCTTC
few	TRBD1	TRBV28	TRBJ2-7	CASRQQGASYEQYF	TGTGCCAGCAGGCAACAGGGGGCCTCCTACGAGCAGTACTTC
few	.	TRBV4-3	TRBJ2-6	CASSRQTGSGANVLTF	TGCGCCAGCAGCCGACAAACAGGCTCTGGGGCCAACGTCCTGACTTTC
.	.	TRBV19	TRBJ2-7	CASSMGSIPYEQYF	TGTGCCAGTAGTATGGGTAGCATACCCTACGAGCAGTACTTC
few	.	TRBV7-8	TRBJ1-1	CASSPRSGDGTEAFF	TGTGCCAGCAGCCCCAGGTCGGGGGACGGCACTGAAGCTTTCTTT
few	.	TRBV30	TRBJ1-1	CAWSGGGDAFF	TGTGCCTGGAGCGGGGGGGGTGACGCTTTCTTT
.	.	TRBV7-9	TRBJ2-5	CASSLVQVQETQYF	TGTGCCAGCAGCTTAGTACAGGTCCAAGAGACCCAGTACTTC
few	TRBD1	TRBV4-1	TRBJ2-7	CASRNPGQAYEQYF	TGCGCCAGCAGGAACCCGGGACAGGCCTACGAGCAGTACTTC
.	TRBD2	TRBV30	TRBJ2-3	CAWSVGLAGVGDTQYF	TGTGCCTGGAGTGTAGGGCTAGCGGGAGTCGGCGATACGCAGTATTTT
.	TRBD1	TRBV5-4	TRBJ2-5	CASGDREETQYF	TGTGCCAGCGGAGACAGGGAAGAGACCCAGTACTTC
few	.	TRBV28	TRBJ1-5	CASRGTNQPQHF	TGTGCCAGCAGGGGTACTAACCAGCCCCAGCATTTT
.	.	TRBV15	TRBJ2-3	CATSRDHSTDTQYF	TGTGCCACCAGCAGAGACCATAGCACAGATACGCAGTATTTT
.	TRBD1	TRBV4-1	TRBJ2-2	CASSQPRTGANTGELFF	TGCGCCAGCAGCCAACCGAGGACAGGGGCGAACACCGGGGAGCTGTTTTTT
.	TRBD2	TRBV6-6	TRBJ2-1	CASSYGGRAVADEQFF	TGTGCCAGCAGTTACGGGGGGAGGGCGGTTGCCGATGAGCAGTTCTTC
few	.	TRBV6-4	TRBJ2-7	CASASSAGYEQYF	TGTGCCAGCGCCTCTAGCGCGGGCTACGAGCAGTACTTC
.	TRBD1	TRBV6-6	TRBJ2-5	CASSTGRTGRETQYF	TGTGCCAGCAGCACTGGTCGGACAGGGAGGGAGACCCAGTACTTC
.	.	TRBV30	TRBJ2-1	CAWSARYNEQFF	TGTGCCTGGAGTGCCCGCTACAATGAGCAGTTCTTC
.	TRBD2	TRBV27	TRBJ2-3	CASSRSGTTGDTQYF	TGTGCCAGCAGTCGTAGCGGGACGACGGGGGATACGCAGTATTTT
.	.	TRBV11-2	TRBJ2-5	CASSLAQETQYF	TGTGCCAGCAGCCTAGCACAAGAGACCCAGTACTTC
.	.	TRBV30	TRBJ1-5	CAWSGSNQPQHF	TGTGCCTGGAGCGGTAGCAATCAGCCCCAGCATTTT
.	TRBD2	TRBV29-1	TRBJ2-1	CSVEPRTSGSNEQFF	TGCAGCGTTGAACCCAGGACTAGCGGGAGTAATGAGCAGTTCTTC
.	.	TRBV6-5	TRBJ1-5	CASRAGASNQPQHF	TGTGCCAGCAGGGCAGGTGCTAGCAATCAGCCCCAGCATTTT
few	TRBD2	TRBV28	TRBJ2-3	CASSPPGLAGDLAQYF	TGTGCCAGCAGTCCTCCGGGACTAGCGGGAGATTTGGCGCAGTATTTT
.	TRBD2	TRBV11-2	TRBJ2-3	CASSFARGASGLDTQYF	TGTGCCAGCAGCTTCGCTCGAGGGGCTAGCGGTTTGGATACGCAGTATTTT
.	.	TRBV29-1	TRBJ1-3	CSVEKGFSGNTIYF	TGCAGCGTTGAGAAGGGGTTTTCGGGAAACACCATATATTTT
.	.	TRBV27	TRBJ2-7	CASCKGGREQYF	TGTGCCAGCTGCAAAGGAGGAAGAGAGCAGTACTTC
few	TRBD1	TRBV29-1	TRBJ1-2	CSVRWGQLYGYTF	TGCAGCGTTAGGTGGGGACAGTTATATGGCTACACCTTC
few	.	TRBV28	TRBJ1-2	CASSVGRVSGYTF	TGTGCCAGCTCCGTGGGCAGGGTGAGCGGCTACACCTTC
few	.	TRBV27	TRBJ2-7	CASKRAGSYEQYF	TGTGCCAGCAAGCGGGCAGGGTCCTACGAGCAGTACTTC
few	.	TRBV18	TRBJ2-7	CASSPDPLGAYEQYF	TGTGCCAGCTCACCAGATCCTTTGGGCGCCTACGAGCAGTACTTC